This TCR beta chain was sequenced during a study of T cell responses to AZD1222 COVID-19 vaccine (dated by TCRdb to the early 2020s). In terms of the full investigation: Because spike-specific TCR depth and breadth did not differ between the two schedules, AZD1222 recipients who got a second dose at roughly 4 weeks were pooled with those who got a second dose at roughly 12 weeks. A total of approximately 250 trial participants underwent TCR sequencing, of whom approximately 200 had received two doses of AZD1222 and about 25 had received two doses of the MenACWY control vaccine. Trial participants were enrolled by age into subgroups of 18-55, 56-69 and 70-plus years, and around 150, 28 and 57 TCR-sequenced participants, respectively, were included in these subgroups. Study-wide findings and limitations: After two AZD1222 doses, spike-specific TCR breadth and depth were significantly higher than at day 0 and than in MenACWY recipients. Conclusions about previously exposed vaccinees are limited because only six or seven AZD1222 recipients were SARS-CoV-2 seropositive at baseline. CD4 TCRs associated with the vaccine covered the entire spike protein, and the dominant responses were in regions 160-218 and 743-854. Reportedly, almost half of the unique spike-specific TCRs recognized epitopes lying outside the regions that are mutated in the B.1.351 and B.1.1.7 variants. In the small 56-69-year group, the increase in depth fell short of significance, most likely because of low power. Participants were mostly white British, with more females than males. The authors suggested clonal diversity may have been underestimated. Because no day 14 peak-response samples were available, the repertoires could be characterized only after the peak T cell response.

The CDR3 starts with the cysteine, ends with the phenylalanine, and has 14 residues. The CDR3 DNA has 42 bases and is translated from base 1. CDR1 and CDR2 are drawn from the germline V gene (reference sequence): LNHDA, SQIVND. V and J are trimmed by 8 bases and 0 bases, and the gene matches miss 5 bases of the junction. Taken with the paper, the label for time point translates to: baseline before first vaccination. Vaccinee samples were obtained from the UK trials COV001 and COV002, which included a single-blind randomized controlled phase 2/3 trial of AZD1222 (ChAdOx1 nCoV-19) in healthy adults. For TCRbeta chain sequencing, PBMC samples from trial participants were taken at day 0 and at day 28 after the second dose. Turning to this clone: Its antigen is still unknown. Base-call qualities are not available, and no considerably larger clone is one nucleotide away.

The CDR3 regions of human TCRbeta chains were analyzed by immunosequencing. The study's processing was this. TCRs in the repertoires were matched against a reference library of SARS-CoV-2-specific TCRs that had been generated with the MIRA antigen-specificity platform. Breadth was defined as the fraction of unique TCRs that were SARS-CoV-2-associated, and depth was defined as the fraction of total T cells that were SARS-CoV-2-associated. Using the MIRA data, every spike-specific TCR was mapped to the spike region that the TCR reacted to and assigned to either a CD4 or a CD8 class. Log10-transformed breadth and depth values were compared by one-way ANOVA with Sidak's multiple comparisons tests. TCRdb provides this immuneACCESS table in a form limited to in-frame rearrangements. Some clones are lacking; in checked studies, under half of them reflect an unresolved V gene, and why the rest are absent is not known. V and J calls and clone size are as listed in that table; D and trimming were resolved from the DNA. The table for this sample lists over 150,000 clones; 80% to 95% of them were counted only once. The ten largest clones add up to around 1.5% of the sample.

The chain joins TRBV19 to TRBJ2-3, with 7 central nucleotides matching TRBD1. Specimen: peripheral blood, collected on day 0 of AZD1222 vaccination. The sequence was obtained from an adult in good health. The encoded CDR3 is CASGGQSSTDTQYF. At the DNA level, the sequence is TGTGCCAGTGGGGGACAGAGCAGCACAGATACGCAGTATTTT.